This entry describes one T cell receptor (beta chain). The record originates from a study of blood T cell repertoires in COVID-19. The protocol was immunoSEQ multiplex PCR, while the TCRdb copy is restricted to in-frame clones and leaves out a portion. The data show some 46,000 clones, about four fifths seen once. Germline CDR1 SGHVS, CDR2 FNYEAQ. After removal of 2 bases from V and 4 bases from J, the junction contained 10 bases not matched to a gene. This CDR3 has 19 amino acids. This clonotype was sampled from a man aged 60 to 69 with active COVID-19. The V and J genes are TRBV7-6 and TRBJ2-2; TRBD2 aligns across 13 bases. Input material: peripheral blood. Written as DNA, the CDR3 is TGTGCCAGCAGCTTAAATCCGGGACTAGCGGGATGGGGCACCGGGGAGCTGTTTTTT. It encodes CASSLNPGLAGWGTGELFF.